This record covers a single T cell receptor (beta chain). The clone's antigen remains unknown. No much larger clonotype is one base removed from it; base qualities were not supplied. Trimming removed 10 bases from V and 9 bases from J, leaving 14 bases between the germline ends. CDR1 and CDR2, per the germline V gene (reference sequence), are MNHEY and SMNVEV. The CDR3, cysteine through phenylalanine, is 11 amino acids long. The DNA shown is the 33-base CDR3, in frame from base 1. CD8 naive samples were CD45RO-negative cells positively selected for CCR7, giving a CD45RA+CCR7+ population that excluded TemRA cells. Donors were healthy HIV-negative adults with no recently reported acute infections or vaccinations. Every donor was a Caucasian adult residing in Nashville, Tennessee, USA. After blood collection by leukapheresis, PBMCs were isolated using Ficoll-Histopaque density gradient centrifugation and then cryopreserved in the vapor phase of liquid nitrogen. Purity and quantity of every magnetically sorted T cell population were checked by analytical flow cytometry. Each sorted fraction had its genomic DNA isolated and then quantified by UV absorbance on a Nanodrop 2000c.

Using the deep immunoSEQ assay, multiplex PCR amplified TCR CDR3 regions from genomic DNA. Genomic DNA extracted from each cell subset was distributed evenly over all wells of several immunoSEQ 96-well plates, and each plate served as one replicate. Each replicate PCR for sorted subsets received roughly 200 ng genomic DNA, equal to about 30,000 T cell genomes. Purified libraries were quantified with a Qubit 3.0 fluorometer, sized on a Bioanalyzer 2100, and re-quantified with the KAPA Library Quantification kit. Each immunoSEQ 96-well plate was sequenced on its own single-read 150-cycle Illumina NextSeq 550 flow cell. From the authors' description of their analysis: Because the immunoSEQ output included only junctional sequences and no quality scores, the filtering could not be the same as the filtering used for full-length reads. Sequences were annotated with PyIR, a Python wrapper for IgBLAST v1.9, using IMGT germline references to assign V/J genes and CDR3. Reads with weak V/J assignments (E-value above 1e-6), missing CDR3, stop codons, out-of-frame junctions, or ambiguous translated residues were removed. V3J clonotypes were defined as sequences sharing the same inferred V gene, J gene, and CDR3 amino acid sequence. The percentage overlap between two repertoires was calculated by dividing the number of shared unique clonotypes by the size of the smaller repertoire. Three approaches were used to assess repertoire richness: RTK rarefaction, the Chao1 estimator, and Recon v2.1 estimates of unobserved clonotypes. Generation probabilities were computed with OLGA for all TCRbeta clonotypes obtained by the gDNA method from four donors. This immuneACCESS table, as held by TCRdb, lists in-frame sequences with V and J called but not all clones. Of the missing ones, under half trace to an unresolved V gene in checked studies; the others have no known cause. The V and J calls and the clone size are those of that table, but D and trimming were determined from the DNA. The sample table records 760,000 or so clones; around 96% of these occur just once. Clones ranked in the top ten supply about 0.21% of the sample.

This sample stems from a study of shared clonotypes between healthy human individuals (dated by TCRdb to 2019 to 2021). With respect to the entire study: The cohort comprised a couple of women and a few men aged 18 to 49 years. For each donor, CD4 naive and CD4 memory were each given three plates, CD8 naive was given two plates, and CD8 memory was given one plate. Each donor's leukapheresis produced roughly between about 0.85 and 10 billion PBMCs. To estimate repertoire size and how much clonotypes are shared between individuals, the study performed deep sequencing of blood TCR repertoires from roughly five healthy adults. Libraries were prepared and TCR repertoires were sequenced by different laboratories using diverse techniques, in order to increase sequencing depth and limit assay-specific biases.

Overall study outcomes, separate from this receptor: Naive subsets generally had larger estimated clonotype richness than memory subsets. Compared with non-shared clonotypes, the clonotypes found in all four sorted-subset donors had higher generation probabilities. Because the study included only a small number of donors, the genetic and exposure-history diversity represented was limited. Based on pairwise subsampling, the degree of clonotype sharing among donors was expected to be affected by sequencing depth. Only blood was sampled, and tissue TCR repertoires likely differ from those in blood. Roughly 5.2% of naive CD4, 3.5% of naive CD8, about 2.4% of memory CD4, and less than 0.45% of memory CD8 clonotypes were shared across several donors. Even with the large sequencing depth, rarefaction of the sorted-subset datasets indicated that sequencing was incomplete.

This receptor chain uses TRBV27 and TRBJ2-3; TRBD1 is a possible D gene, resting on 6 matching bases. The sample taken for sequencing was naive CD8+ T cells sorted from blood. Interpreted using the paper, the cell subset or site label stands for: CD45RA+CCR7+. The source of this sequence is a man younger than 40 in good health. The DNA is TGTGCCACCACAGGGCTTGGGACGCAGTATTTT. It codes for CATTGLGTQYF.